A single sample is the source of the 28 T cell receptor beta chains below, sequenced in a study of shared clonotypes between healthy human individuals. In the naive CD8 group, cells lacked CD45RO and were positively selected for CCR7, so terminally differentiated effector memory CD45RA+ cells were left out. Produced via immunoSEQ multiplex PCR; TCRdb's table is partial and in-frame only. The sample shows some 630,000 clones, around 96% of them seen only once. The sequencing sample was made of naive CD8+ T cells sorted from blood. All receptors come from a woman younger than 45 in good health.

This chain connects TRBV7-9 to TRBJ2-5; 15 nucleotides line up with TRBD2. V gave up 5 bases and J gave up 4 bases; unmatched junction bases: 11. Germline V gives CDR1 SEHNR, CDR2 FQNEAQ (reference sequence). CDR3 length: 18 amino acids. CDR3 region: CASSDGTSGRRGGETQYF. CDR3 nucleotide sequence: TGTGCCAGCAGCGACGGGACTAGCGGGAGGCGGGGAGGAGAGACCCAGTACTTC. The full variable domain, in which reference TRBV7-9 and TRBJ2-5 provide the parts outside the CDR3, is DTGVSQNPRHKITKRGQNVTFRCDPISEHNRLYWYRQTLGQGPEFLTYFQNEAQLEKSRLLSDRFSAERPKGSFSTLEIQRTEQGDSAMYLCASSDGTSGRRGGETQYFGPGTRLLVL.

The chain is built from TRBV28 and TRBJ2-3, with 16 positions matching TRBD2. Losses at the gene ends were 6 bases for V and 2 bases for J; bases not matched to a gene: 17. The CDR3 covers 21 residues. Germline CDR1 and CDR2: MDHEN and SYDVKM. The CDR3 nucleotides read TGTGCCAGCAGCCACGTATTAACGGGACTAGCGGGAGGGAAGGTCACAGATACGCAGTATTTT. It encodes CASSHVLTGLAGGKVTDTQYF.

The chain combines TRBV13 with TRBJ1-1; no firm D call. The germline V gene encodes CDR1 PRHDT and CDR2 FYEKMQ (reference sequence). Trimming stripped 1 base from V and 7 bases from J, with 7 bases between. This CDR3 contains 12 residues. CDR3 loop: CASSLVGFEAFF. CDR3 in DNA: TGTGCCAGCAGCTTAGTTGGATTTGAAGCTTTCTTT.

This sequence joins TRBV18 and TRBJ2-7; no firm D call. The germline CDR1 and CDR2 sequences are KGHSH and LQKENI. The CDR3 runs to 15 residues. The V end lost 4 bases, the J end lost 3 bases, and 16 bases lay between the germline ends. CDR3 in amino acids: CASSLSAQPIYEQYF. In DNA, the CDR3 is TGTGCCAGCTCACTTTCCGCACAGCCTATCTACGAGCAGTACTTC.

V and J are TRBV7-3 and TRBJ1-2; D perhaps matches TRBD1 (5 bases). Germline loops: CDR1 SGHTA, CDR2 FQGTGA. V shed 5 bases and J shed 6 bases, with 19 bases lying between them. The CDR3 runs to 15 residues. The DNA for the CDR3 is TGTGCCAGCAGCGCTAGCGGGGGTTCCCCTGATGGCTACACCTTC. Translated, it gives CASSASGGSPDGYTF.

V is TRBV25-1 and J is TRBJ2-7; 8 bases match TRBD2. Germline-derived CDR1 and CDR2 are MGHDK and SYGVNS. The CDR3 runs to 14 residues. Trimming cost V 3 bases and J 3 bases; bases outside gene matches: 4. The CDR3 bases are TGTGCCAGCAGTGATACTAGCGGCTTCTACGAGCAGTACTTC. Protein product: CASSDTSGFYEQYF.

This rearrangement joins TRBV19 to TRBJ2-3; D ambiguous. The CDR3 runs to 13 residues. Germline V gene lookup returns CDR1 LNHDA and CDR2 SQIVND (reference sequence). V dropped 4 bases and J dropped 7 bases, with 12 bases sitting between them. CDR3 region: CASSTHGANTQYF. The CDR3 region has the DNA TGTGCCAGTAGTACCCACGGAGCCAATACGCAGTATTTT.

The J gene is TRBJ2-5, the V gene TRBV19, with D unclear. In germline, CDR1 is LNHDA, CDR2 SQIVND (reference sequence). This CDR3 comprises 14 residues. V lost 4 bases and J 5 bases, leaving 14 bases between the germline ends. CDR3 region: CASSSPPAGETQYF. As DNA, the CDR3 is TGTGCCAGTAGTAGTCCTCCTGCCGGTGAGACCCAGTACTTC.

The chain joins TRBV6-5 to TRBJ2-7, with D possibly being TRBD2 (6 bases). The CDR3 covers 12 residues. Per the germline V gene, CDR1 is MNHEY and CDR2 is SVGAGI. V shed 8 bases and J shed 3 bases, with 11 bases lying between them. The CDR3 DNA reads as TGTGCCAGCGGGGGAGGTCTCTACGAGCAGTACTTC. This codes for CASGGGLYEQYF.

The chain links TRBV19 to TRBJ2-7; 15 bases map to TRBD2. The V and J ends lost 6 bases and 2 bases, in that order; junction bases with no gene match: 11. Germline V gives CDR1 LNHDA, CDR2 SQIVND (reference sequence). This CDR3 spans 18 amino acids. This chain's CDR3 is CASSPGLAGGPRPYEQYF. In DNA, the CDR3 is TGTGCCAGTAGCCCAGGACTAGCGGGAGGGCCTCGACCCTACGAGCAGTACTTC.

The rearrangement links TRBV11-2 to TRBJ2-7; D remains ambiguous. Germline CDR1 and CDR2: SGHAT and FQNNGV. Trimming removed 3 bases at V and 5 bases at J, with 5 bases between. The CDR3 spans 11 residues. The CDR3 loop is CASSFGHEQYF. The CDR3, as DNA: TGTGCCAGCAGCTTCGGTCACGAGCAGTACTTC. Full variable domain (rest looked up from reference TRBV11-2 and TRBJ2-7): EAGVAQSPRYKIIEKRQSVAFWCNPISGHATLYWYQQILGQGPKLLIQFQNNGVVDDSQLPKDRFSAERLKGVDSTLKIQPAKLEDSAVYLCASSFGHEQYFGPGTRLTVT.

The J gene is TRBJ2-2, the V gene TRBV28, with a weak D call TRBD2 (6 bases). The ends were cut back, 5 bases at V and 5 bases at J, with 21 bases in the middle. The CDR3 has 17 residues. Germline CDR1 and CDR2: MDHEN and SYDVKM. As DNA, the CDR3 is TGTGCCAGCAGTCTAAAGGCCGGGACTGTGCTTACCGGGGAGCTGTTTTTT. The encoded protein is CASSLKAGTVLTGELFF.

The chain couples TRBV7-6 to TRBJ2-1, with 11 bases identical to TRBD2. The ends lost 3 bases at V and 5 bases at J; junction bases unmatched: 15. Germline-derived CDR1 and CDR2 are SGHVS and FNYEAQ. This CDR3 spans 19 amino acids. The CDR3 nucleotides read TGTGCCAGCAGCTTTGGTATAGCGGGAGGGAACAGAAACGACAATGAGCAGTTCTTC. Translated, it gives CASSFGIAGGNRNDNEQFF.

The chain joins TRBV10-2 to TRBJ2-1; D is uncertain. The CDR3 covers 11 residues. Trimming removed 5 bases at V and 4 bases at J, with 3 bases between. Per the germline V gene, CDR1 is WSHSY and CDR2 is SAAADI. DNA of the CDR3: TGCGCCAGCAGTCTGTACAATGAGCAGTTCTTC. Its protein product is CASSLYNEQFF.

The chain links TRBV19 to TRBJ2-7; D ambiguous. The V gene lost 1 base and the J gene lost 0 bases, with 13 bases spanning the gap. CDR3 length: 16 amino acids. CDR1 is LNHDA, CDR2 SQIVND, per germline (reference sequence). The CDR3 sequence: CASSIVGTPISYEQYF. The DNA of the CDR3 is TGTGCCAGTAGTATAGTAGGAACTCCTATCTCCTACGAGCAGTACTTC.

To note about this clone: This specimen includes other DNA sequences encoding the same CDR3. The chain employs TRBV19 and TRBJ2-1; no clear D gene. V was shortened by 3 bases and J by 0 bases, with 9 bases between the two germline ends. Per germline, CDR1 LNHDA and CDR2 SQIVND (reference sequence). This CDR3 is 15 amino acids long. The CDR3 region is CASSIGQSSYNEQFF. CDR3 sequence (DNA): TGTGCCAGTAGTATCGGGCAGAGCTCCTACAATGAGCAGTTCTTC.

Details on this clone: The same CDR3 also results from other DNA sequences found in this sample. The chain is built from TRBV29-1 and TRBJ1-2; TRBD1 matches 7 bases. Germline V gene sequence: CDR1 SQVTM, CDR2 ANQGSEA. V gave up 6 bases and J gave up 4 bases; unmatched junction bases: 5. This CDR3 spans 12 amino acids. The CDR3 DNA is TGCAGCGTGCAGGGGGAAAGCTATGGCTACACCTTC. Translated: CSVQGESYGYTF.

The chain is built from TRBV4-1 and TRBJ2-7; 10 bases match TRBD2. V gave up 1 base and J gave up 2 bases; unmatched junction bases: 5. The CDR3 has 16 residues. CDR1 and CDR2 from the germline V gene are MGHRA and YSYEKL. CDR3 in DNA: TGCGCCAGCAGCCAAGCTAGACTAGCGGGCGCCTACGAGCAGTACTTC. This sequence encodes CASSQARLAGAYEQYF.

Here the CDR3 DNA reads TGCGCCAGCAGCCAAGTCGGGGGGGAGGCCATTTTTGAGCAGTACTTC. This sequence encodes CASSQVGGEAIFEQYF. The chain has TRBV4-1 and TRBJ2-7; 8 nucleotides agree with TRBD2. V gave up 1 base and J gave up 7 bases; unmatched junction bases: 12. CDR1 is MGHRA and CDR2 is YSYEKL in the germline V gene. There are 16 residues in the CDR3.

The rearrangement uses TRBV27 and TRBJ2-1; the match to TRBD2 covers 10 bases. There are 15 residues in the CDR3. Germline loops: CDR1 MNHEY, CDR2 SMNVEV (reference sequence). The V segment lost 3 bases and the J segment 3 bases; nucleotides outside the gene matches: 2. The CDR3 loop is CASSFWTSGYNEQFF. The CDR3 DNA sequence: TGTGCCAGCAGTTTCTGGACTAGCGGCTACAATGAGCAGTTCTTC.

The CDR3 sequence is CASSFRTSETYEQYF. The CDR3 DNA sequence: TGTGCCAGCAGTTTCCGGACTAGCGAGACCTACGAGCAGTACTTC. The chain recombines TRBV28 with TRBJ2-7; 9 bases line up with TRBD2. This CDR3 has 15 amino acids. Germline V gene sequence: CDR1 MDHEN, CDR2 SYDVKM. V shed 3 bases and J 2 bases; nucleotides not matched to a gene: 5.

The chain carries TRBV6-5 and TRBJ1-5; 7 positions agree with TRBD1. The germline CDR1 and CDR2 sequences are MNHEY and SVGAGI. CDR3 length equals 14 residues. V shed 6 bases and J 3 bases; nucleotides not matched to a gene: 5. The CDR3, as DNA: TGTGCCAGCAGCCAGGGACAGCTCAATCAGCCCCAGCATTTT. Encoded protein: CASSQGQLNQPQHF.

The chain is built from TRBV2 and TRBJ2-1, with a tentative D call TRBD2 (5 bases). This CDR3 is 13 amino acids long. The germline V and J ends were trimmed by 6 bases and 1 base, with 7 bases remaining between them. Germline CDR1 SNHLY, CDR2 FYNNEI. The CDR3 DNA sequence: TGTGCCAGCAGCAGGACTTCCTACAATGAGCAGTTCTTC. Amino acids: CASSRTSYNEQFF. Drawing the rest from reference TRBV2 and TRBJ2-1, the complete variable domain is EPEVTQTPSHQVTQMGQEVILRCVPISNHLYFYWYRQILGQKVEFLVSFYNNEISEKSEIFDDQFSVERPDGSNFTLKIRSTKLEDSAMYFCASSRTSYNEQFFGPGTRLTVL.

This chain connects TRBV5-1 to TRBJ2-7, with TRBD1 matching 7 bases. Trimming took 3 bases from V and 1 from J; bases not matched to a gene: 4. The CDR3 has 14 residues. Germline CDR1 is SGHRS and CDR2 is YFSETQ. The CDR3 DNA follows: TGCGCCAGCAGCTCACGGGACAGATCCTACGAGCAGTACTTC. It codes for CASSSRDRSYEQYF.

This rearrangement joins TRBV25-1 to TRBJ1-6; 9 positions match TRBD1. CDR3 length: 17 amino acids. Germline V gene lookup returns CDR1 MGHDK and CDR2 SYGVNS. V trimming: 4 bases; J trimming: 10 bases; junction bases outside the gene matches: 14. The CDR3 bases are TGTGCCAGCAGTGGGAGAAACCGGGACAGGGTGGGCTCACCCCTCCACTTT. Its protein is CASSGRNRDRVGSPLHF.

The chain carries TRBV23-1 and TRBJ2-3; D is uncertain. TRBV23-1 is annotated as an ORF whose role is uncertain. V was cut by 2 bases and J by 2 bases, with 11 bases left in between. The length of the CDR3 is 15 residues. The CDR3 DNA follows: TGCGCCAGCAGTCAAGGGAACAGCCCCACAGATACGCAGTATTTT. As protein: CASSQGNSPTDTQYF.

The gene calls are TRBV7-9 and TRBJ2-7; tentative D call: TRBD1 (5 bases). This CDR3 is 16 amino acids long. Germline V gene data show CDR1 as SEHNR and CDR2 as FQNEAQ (reference sequence). V was trimmed by 5 bases and J by 1 base, leaving 18 bases between them. CDR3 residues: CASSPQGAALSYEQYF. CDR3 sequence (DNA): TGTGCCAGCAGCCCACAAGGGGCGGCCTTATCCTACGAGCAGTACTTC. Based on the CDR3 plus reference TRBV7-9 and TRBJ2-7, the full variable domain is DTGVSQNPRHKITKRGQNVTFRCDPISEHNRLYWYRQTLGQGPEFLTYFQNEAQLEKSRLLSDRFSAERPKGSFSTLEIQRTEQGDSAMYLCASSPQGAALSYEQYFGPGTRLTVT.

This chain uses TRBV9 with TRBJ2-1, with a tentative D call TRBD2 (6 bases). The CDR3 extends over 13 amino acids. The V gene's germline CDR1 is SGDLS and CDR2 YYNGEE. Trimming pared 0 bases from V and 5 bases from J, leaving 6 bases between. CDR3 loop: CASSVGGDNEQFF. The CDR3 DNA sequence: TGTGCCAGCAGCGTAGGCGGGGACAATGAGCAGTTCTTC.